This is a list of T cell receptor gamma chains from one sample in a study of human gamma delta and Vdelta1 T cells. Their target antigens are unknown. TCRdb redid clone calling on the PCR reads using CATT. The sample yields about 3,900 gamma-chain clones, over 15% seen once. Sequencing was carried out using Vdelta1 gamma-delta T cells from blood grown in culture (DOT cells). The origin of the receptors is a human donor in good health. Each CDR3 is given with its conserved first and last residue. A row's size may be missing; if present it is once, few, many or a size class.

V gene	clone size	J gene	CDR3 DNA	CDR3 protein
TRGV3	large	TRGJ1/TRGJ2	TGTGCCACCTGGGACAGGCCAGGATATAAGAAACTCTTT	CATWDRPGYKKLF
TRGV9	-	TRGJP	TGTGCCTTGGGGGATAGCCAAGAGTTGGGCAAAAAAATCAAGGTATTT	CALGDSQELGKKIKVF
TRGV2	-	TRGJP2	TGTGCCACCTGGGACGGGCTCCCTCGCTTTGATTGGATCAAGACGTTT	CATWDGLPRFDWIKTF
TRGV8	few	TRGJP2	TGTGCCACCTGGGGACATATAACCCCCGGCGATTATTGGATCAAGACGTTT	CATWGHITPGDYWIKTF
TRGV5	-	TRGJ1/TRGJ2	TGTGCCACCTGGGACAGGCCCCCCTATTATAAGAAACTCTTT	CATWDRPPYYKKLF
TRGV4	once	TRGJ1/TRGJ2	TGTGCCACCTGGGAGGTATATAAGAAACTCTTT	CATWEVYKKLF
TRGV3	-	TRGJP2	TGTGCCACCTGTCATAGTAGTGATTGGATCAAGACGTTT	CATCHSSDWIKTF
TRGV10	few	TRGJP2	TGTGCTGCGTTGTCGGTGAGTGATTGGATCAAGACGTTT	CAALSVSDWIKTF
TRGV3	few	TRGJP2	TGTGCCACCTGGGACACCGATTGGATCAAGACGTTT	CATWDTDWIKTF
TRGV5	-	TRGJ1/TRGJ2	TGTGCCACCTGGGACACGGGGGGATTTGAGAAACTCTTT	CATWDTGGFEKLF
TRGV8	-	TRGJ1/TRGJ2	TGTGCCACCTGGGATCCCAACAAGAAACTCTTT	CATWDPNKKLF
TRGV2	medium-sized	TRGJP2	TGTGCCACCTGGGACGGGCCCGATTGGATCAAGACGTTT	CATWDGPDWIKTF
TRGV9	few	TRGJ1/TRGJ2	TGTGCCTTGTGGGAGGCGCATTATTATAAGAAACTCTTT	CALWEAHYYKKLF
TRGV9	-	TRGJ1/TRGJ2	TGTGCCTTGTGGGAGCCCAATAAGAAACTCTTT	CALWEPNKKLF
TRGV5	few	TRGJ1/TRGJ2	TGTGCCACCTGGGACAGTTATAATTATAAGAAACTCTTT	CATWDSYNYKKLF